These T cell receptor beta chains were read from a single sample in a study of OX40 agonist ivuxolimab in advanced cancers. Assay used: immunoSEQ multiplex PCR; TCRdb lists only in-frame clones, some missing. The sample carries 75,000 to 100,000 clones, under 95% recorded once. This specimen consisted of CD4+ or CD8+ T cells sorted from blood, obtained in a trial of the OX40 agonist ivuxolimab. These receptor sequences come from an adult with an advanced solid tumor such as melanoma, head and neck, liver or kidney cancer. CDR3s include the opening cysteine and the closing phenylalanine or tryptophan. A D gene is named only where the DNA matches it firmly. A row's size may be missing; if present it is once, few, many or a size class.

V: TRBV27
J: TRBJ2-3
D: TRBD2
size: -
DNA: TGTGCCAGCAGTTTTCTAGCGGGATCCGATACGCAGTATTTT
CDR3: CASSFLAGSDTQYF

V: TRBV5-1
J: TRBJ2-2
D: -
size: -
DNA: TGCGCCAGCAGCTTGGGTGGACAGCTGAACACCGGGGAGCTGTTTTTT
CDR3: CASSLGGQLNTGELFF

V: TRBV5-4
J: TRBJ2-5
D: TRBD2
size: -
DNA: TGTGCCAGCAGCCCAAACCCGGGACTAACAGAGACCCAGTACTTC
CDR3: CASSPNPGLTETQYF

V: TRBV10-3
J: TRBJ2-2
D: TRBD1
size: -
DNA: TGTGCCATCAGGGACAGGGGGCAGTTCGCCGGGGAGCTGTTTTTT
CDR3: CAIRDRGQFAGELFF

V: TRBV7-8
J: TRBJ2-4
D: TRBD2
size: once
DNA: TGTGCCAGCAGCCCCAGGACTAGAAGGATTCAGTACTTC
CDR3: CASSPRTRRIQYF

V: TRBV7-2
J: TRBJ2-7
D: -
size: -
DNA: TGTGCCAGCAGCTTAGCTGGAATTTATGGAGGCGGGACAGCATCCTACGAGCAGTACTTC
CDR3: CASSLAGIYGGGTASYEQYF

V: TRBV10-1
J: TRBJ1-2
D: -
size: -
DNA: TGCGCCAGCAATCGGCAATATTTCTACACCTTC
CDR3: CASNRQYFYTF

V: TRBV5-1
J: TRBJ2-1
D: TRBD2
size: -
DNA: TGCGCCAGCAGCTTCACCGCTAGCGGGGGGAACAATGAGCAGTTCTTC
CDR3: CASSFTASGGNNEQFF

V: TRBV6-6
J: TRBJ2-7
D: -
size: -
DNA: TGTGCCAGCAGCCGGGACTCCCTCTACGAGCAGTACTTC
CDR3: CASSRDSLYEQYF

V: TRBV5-1
J: TRBJ1-1
D: -
size: -
DNA: TGCGCCAGCAGCTTGGGAGTTAGGAGTATGGACACTGAAGCTTTCTTT
CDR3: CASSLGVRSMDTEAFF

V: TRBV5-6
J: TRBJ1-1
D: -
size: -
DNA: TGTGCCAGCAGCGTGGGACCGGGGGTAATCGAAGCTTTCTTT
CDR3: CASSVGPGVIEAFF

V: TRBV30
J: TRBJ2-2
D: TRBD2
size: -
DNA: TGTGCCTGGAGTGAGAGCGGACTAGCCGAGACCGGGGAGCTGTTTTTT
CDR3: CAWSESGLAETGELFF

V: TRBV11-3
J: TRBJ2-1
D: TRBD2
size: -
DNA: TGTGCCAGCAGCCCACGGACTAGCGGGCTCTACAATGAGCAGTTCTTC
CDR3: CASSPRTSGLYNEQFF

V: TRBV6-6
J: TRBJ1-5
D: TRBD1
size: -
DNA: TGTGCCAGCAGCGACAGGGGTAGCAATCAGCCCCAGCATTTT
CDR3: CASSDRGSNQPQHF

V: TRBV7-2
J: TRBJ1-4
D: -
size: once
DNA: TGTGCCAGCAGCTCTATGGGGAGGGGGGAAATTGAAAAACTGTTTTTT
CDR3: CASSSMGRGEIEKLFF

V: TRBV6-6
J: TRBJ2-7
D: -
size: -
DNA: TGTGCCAGCAGCAGCTACACCGGGACCCGGGGGGAGCAGTACTTC
CDR3: CASSSYTGTRGEQYF

V: TRBV6-1
J: TRBJ2-3
D: TRBD2
size: -
DNA: TGTGCCAGCAGTGTGGCTAGCGGGAGGATAAGCACAGATACGCAGTATTTT
CDR3: CASSVASGRISTDTQYF

V: TRBV5-1
J: TRBJ1-3
D: TRBD1
size: -
DNA: TGCGCCAGCAGCTTTCTACCGCTTGGGACAGAGTTTGGCGGAAACACCATATATTTT
CDR3: CASSFLPLGTEFGGNTIYF

V: TRBV30
J: TRBJ1-2
D: TRBD1
size: -
DNA: TGTGCCTGGAGTGGGACAGGGGGCGCTAAGTATGGCTACACCTTC
CDR3: CAWSGTGGAKYGYTF

V: TRBV9
J: TRBJ2-1
D: TRBD2
size: -
DNA: TGTGCCAGCAGCGGGGGGGGGTCCTTCGATGAGCAGTTCTTC
CDR3: CASSGGGSFDEQFF

V: TRBV5-6
J: TRBJ1-6
D: -
size: few
DNA: TGTGCCAGCAGCCGGGCAGGAGAGAATTCACCCCTCCACTTT
CDR3: CASSRAGENSPLHF

V: TRBV14
J: TRBJ2-2
D: TRBD2
size: -
DNA: TGTGCCAGCAGCCAAGTTCGGGGGGAAACCGGGGAGCTGTTTTTT
CDR3: CASSQVRGETGELFF

V: TRBV7-3
J: TRBJ1-2
D: -
size: once
DNA: TGTGCCAGCAGCTTAGTGGGAGGCTATGGCTACACCTTC
CDR3: CASSLVGGYGYTF